One and the same sample provided the 10 T cell receptor beta chains below, sequenced in a study of CD4 T cells in relation to SARS-CoV-2 and coronaviruses. Generated by immunoSEQ multiplex PCR, the TCRdb table keeps only in-frame clones and is missing some. The sample contains approximately 27,000 clones, roughly 70% of which appear only once. The antigens these receptors bind are not known. CD4+ T cells from unexposed donors were obtained before the COVID-19 pandemic (2011-2018). CD4+ T cells were isolated from the cells after more than nine days of culture. Specimen: CD4+ T cells from PBMCs, cultured in vitro. These receptors were taken from a human donor in good health.

The rearrangement uses TRBV2 and TRBJ1-1; D call uncertain. CDR3 length equals 14 residues. Germline V lookup: CDR1 SNHLY, CDR2 FYNNEI. Trimming left V 6 bases short and J 5 bases short, with 16 bases between. This CDR3 reads CASRAAGGGTEAFF. CDR3 sequence (DNA): TGTGCCAGCAGGGCAGCGGGCGGAGGGACTGAAGCTTTCTTT.

The rearrangement links TRBV7-3 to TRBJ2-7; 10 positions agree with TRBD1. Germline values: CDR1 SGHTA, CDR2 FQGTGA. Losses at the gene ends were 5 bases for V and 4 bases for J; bases not matched to a gene: 5. The CDR3 loop spans 14 amino acids. CDR3 protein: CASSPGTGEYEQYF. The CDR3 DNA follows: TGTGCCAGCAGCCCCGGGACAGGGGAATACGAGCAGTACTTC.

The gene calls are TRBV6-5 and TRBJ1-2; D ambiguous. CDR1 and CDR2 (germline): MNHEY, SVGAGI. The CDR3 is 12 residues long. Trimming took 7 bases from V and 11 from J, leaving 17 bases between them. In nucleotides, the CDR3 is TGTGCCAGCACCCCTAGTAAGGGAAGTTACACCTTC. The encoded protein is CASTPSKGSYTF.

The genes are TRBV7-2 and TRBJ2-6; unclear D gene. CDR1 is SGHTA, CDR2 FQGNSA, per germline. Trimming pared 5 bases from V and 4 bases from J, leaving 12 bases between. This CDR3 region has 15 residues. The CDR3 DNA sequence: TGTGCCAGCAGCCCTCACGGCTCCGGGGCCAACGTCCTGACTTTC. It is translated as CASSPHGSGANVLTF.

The chain is built from TRBV4-3 and TRBJ2-1; no definite D call. CDR1 is LGHNA, CDR2 YSLEER, per germline. V lost 2 bases and J 7 bases, leaving 6 bases between the germline ends. The CDR3 length is 12 residues. CDR3 sequence reads: CASSQTGNEQFF. The DNA of the CDR3 is TGCGCCAGCAGCCAAACTGGGAATGAGCAGTTCTTC.

This clone has a handful of counts. The chain uses TRBV7-8 and TRBJ2-2; TRBD2 matches at 7 bases. The CDR3 contains 16 residues. The germline V gene encodes CDR1 SGHVS and CDR2 FQNEAQ. V lost 5 bases and J lost 4; bases outside the gene matches: 10. CDR3 DNA: TGTGCCAGCAGCCCCCCTCTAAGGGAGGGCACCGGGGAGCTGTTTTTT. Residues: CASSPPLREGTGELFF.

The table lists this clone with a count of one. The rearrangement links TRBV10-3 to TRBJ1-3, with 7 positions matching TRBD1. With 5 bases clipped from V and 4 bases from J, the junction kept 8 bases outside the gene matches. The V gene's germline CDR1 is ENHRY and CDR2 SYGVKD. This CDR3 has 15 residues. The CDR3, as DNA: TGTGCCATCAGTCAACCCGGGACAGCCGGAAACACCATATATTTT. Its protein product is CAISQPGTAGNTIYF.

J is TRBJ2-7 and V is TRBV18, with TRBD2 identical over 11 bases. J lost 0 bases, V lost 2 bases, and 6 bases had no gene match. The germline V gene has CDR1 KGHSH and CDR2 LQKENI. CDR3 length: 17 amino acids. CDR3 coding DNA: TGTGCCAGCTCACCAAGACTAGCGGGACCAAGCTCCTACGAGCAGTACTTC. This sequence encodes CASSPRLAGPSSYEQYF.

The genes are TRBV11-3 and TRBJ2-1, with TRBD2 matching 8 bases. The CDR3 length is 17 residues. Germline V gives CDR1 SGHNT, CDR2 YENEEA. With 5 bases clipped from V and 3 bases from J, the junction kept 12 bases outside the gene matches. The CDR3 nucleotides are TGTGCCAGCAGCCTCCCCCCGGGAGGGGTTTACTACAATGAGCAGTTCTTC. Translation: CASSLPPGGVYYNEQFF.

The J gene is TRBJ2-3, the V gene TRBV7-2; TRBD1 or TRBD2 may be the D gene (5 bases each). The CDR3 runs to 15 residues. Germline assignment: CDR1 SGHTA and CDR2 FQGNSA. V lost 1 base to trimming and J lost 0 bases, with 8 bases between them. In nucleotides, the CDR3 is TGTGCCAGCAGCTTAGGGGGACCTAGCACAGATACGCAGTATTTT. Protein product: CASSLGGPSTDTQYF.